Listed below are T cell receptor beta chains from one sample, sequenced in a study of regulatory T cells in long-lasting Graves disease. Using its own MiXCR run on the multiplex PCR reads, TCRdb lists one record per CDR3 protein. The table includes approximately 540,000 distinct CDR3 sequences, around 11% detected once. These sequences were also reported in another study, on T cells in Graves' hyperthyroidism and ophthalmopathy.

The sequencing here drew on peripheral blood mononuclear cells (PBMCs), taken at new diagnosis, from a patient treated with antithyroid drugs. The receptors stem from a woman under 40 with Graves disease. Each CDR3 is given with its conserved first and last residue.

TRBV9	TRBJ2-7	CASSPGGGTNYEQHF
TRBV11-2	TRBJ1-1	CASSRLDRVTEAFF
TRBV19	TRBJ2-1	CASSAVGGSYNEQFF
TRBV3-1	TRBJ2-7	CASMGRGIYHEQYF
TRBV30	TRBJ1-1	CAWTIWGGGTEAFF
TRBV18	TRBJ1-3	CASSPTPSSGNTIYF
TRBV9	TRBJ2-1	CASSPPPSVSYGAGVENEQFF
TRBV28	TRBJ1-5	CASSYNGVKGNQPQHF
TRBV7-2	TRBJ1-2	CASSLGGTGIYGYTF
TRBV10-2	TRBJ2-2	CASSEKGDPNTGELFF
TRBV20-1	TRBJ2-7	CSAISTGRSSYEQYF
TRBV19	TRBJ2-2	CASSSGLAGVNTGELFF
TRBV11-3	TRBJ2-5	CASSLPLPGGHQETQYF
TRBV3-1	TRBJ2-7	CASSQALDRYEQYF
TRBV7-2	TRBJ2-7	CASSLRIGGRASYEQYF
TRBV7-2	TRBJ2-3	CASSFGQREGTQYF
TRBV6-5	TRBJ1-5	CASSYTWTTEQPQHF
TRBV29-1	TRBJ2-5	CSAKGLLETQYF
TRBV10-2	TRBJ2-1	CAARSRGGGNEQFF
TRBV9	TRBJ2-1	CASSVSPRTSNHVEQFF
TRBV5-6	TRBJ2-1	CASLRLEGGYNEQFF
TRBV11-2	TRBJ2-1	CASSLTGMANEQFF
TRBV4-3	TRBJ1-2	CASSPYPTVRGYTF
TRBV20-1	TRBJ2-5	CSAREGGGETQYF
TRBV5-6	TRBJ1-6	CASSLSSGTATHF
TRBV27	TRBJ1-1	CASRLGGSNTEAFF
TRBV24-1	TRBJ2-5	CATSDIQGPGETQYF
TRBV19	TRBJ1-5	CATKGQANQPQHF
TRBV3-1	TRBJ1-1	CASSRRQRQSTEAFF
TRBV6-2/TRBV6-3	TRBJ1-5	CASSQWNSNQPQHF
TRBV12-3/TRBV12-4	TRBJ2-2	CASVLGGGHTGELFF
TRBV7-9	TRBJ1-2	CASSQQTGLFYGYTF
TRBV7-2	TRBJ2-5	CASSTRTGAETQYF
TRBV14	TRBJ2-7	CASSQERTGDYEQYF
TRBV6-5	TRBJ2-5	CASSYLAGGPIETQYF
TRBV28	TRBJ2-3	CASSYPRLPRPDTQYF
TRBV2	TRBJ2-1	CASSGIGRGHEQFF
TRBV28	TRBJ2-7	CASGGRDSYEQYF
TRBV30	TRBJ2-7	CAWSLGGYEQYF
TRBV7-8	TRBJ2-5	CASSRGLGAYQETQYF
TRBV29-1	TRBJ2-1	CSVGPSGRADEQFF
TRBV7-8	TRBJ2-1	CASSLGAGVYNEQFF
TRBV7-9	TRBJ1-4	CAASSQANEKLFF
TRBV11-2	TRBJ1-2	CASSSMGQGKEVNYGYTF
TRBV3-1	TRBJ1-1	CASSQAPIGRAEAFF
TRBV20-1	TRBJ2-3	CSARDRRFPTDTQYF
TRBV28	TRBJ1-5	CASSFGGTGNQPQHF
TRBV30	TRBJ2-5	CAWSWGGSDETQYF
TRBV12-3/TRBV12-4	TRBJ2-5	CASTARGLAGQETQYF
TRBV7-9	TRBJ2-5	CALTSTSGREQTQYF
TRBV6-1	TRBJ2-5	CASSRTVRGTQYF
TRBV3-1	TRBJ2-5	CASSLRTSGRALSRETQYF
TRBV5-4	TRBJ2-5	CASSPTSVETQYF
TRBV28	TRBJ2-1	CASTLDPSSYNEQFF
TRBV7-9	TRBJ2-1	CASSPPIGKPTNEQFF
TRBV5-1	TRBJ2-7	CASSLGRLGEQYF